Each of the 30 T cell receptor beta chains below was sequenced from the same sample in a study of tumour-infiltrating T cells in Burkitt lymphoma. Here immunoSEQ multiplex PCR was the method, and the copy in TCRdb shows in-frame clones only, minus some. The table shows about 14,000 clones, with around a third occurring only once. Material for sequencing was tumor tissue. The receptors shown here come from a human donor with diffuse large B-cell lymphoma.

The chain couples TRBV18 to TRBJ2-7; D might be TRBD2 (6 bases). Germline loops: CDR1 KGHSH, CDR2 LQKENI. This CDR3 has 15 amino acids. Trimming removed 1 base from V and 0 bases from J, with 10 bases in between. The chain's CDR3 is CASSPRDSSSYEQYF. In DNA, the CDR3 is TGTGCCAGCTCACCACGGGACTCGAGCTCCTACGAGCAGTACTTC.

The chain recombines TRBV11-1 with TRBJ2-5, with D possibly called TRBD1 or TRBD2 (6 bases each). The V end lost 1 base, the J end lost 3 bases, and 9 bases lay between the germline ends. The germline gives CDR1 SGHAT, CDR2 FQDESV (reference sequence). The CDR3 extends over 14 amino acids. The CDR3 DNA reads TGTGCCAGCAGCTTAGAGGGGGGAAAAGAGACCCAGTACTTC. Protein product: CASSLEGGKETQYF.

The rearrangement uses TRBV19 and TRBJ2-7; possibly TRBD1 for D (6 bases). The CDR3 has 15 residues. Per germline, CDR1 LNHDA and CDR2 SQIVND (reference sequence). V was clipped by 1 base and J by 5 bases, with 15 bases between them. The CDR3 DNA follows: TGTGCCAGTAGTATAGGTCAGGGGCTGTGGGACGAGCAGTACTTC. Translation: CASSIGQGLWDEQYF.

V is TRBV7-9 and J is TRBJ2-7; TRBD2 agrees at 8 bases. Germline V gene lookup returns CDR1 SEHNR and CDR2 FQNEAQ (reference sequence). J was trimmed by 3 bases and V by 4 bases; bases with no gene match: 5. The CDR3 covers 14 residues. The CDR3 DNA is TGTGCCAGCAGCTCAAGCGGGAGTAGCTACGAGCAGTACTTC. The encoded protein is CASSSSGSSYEQYF. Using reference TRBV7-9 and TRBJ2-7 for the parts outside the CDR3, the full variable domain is DTGVSQNPRHKITKRGQNVTFRCDPISEHNRLYWYRQTLGQGPEFLTYFQNEAQLEKSRLLSDRFSAERPKGSFSTLEIQRTEQGDSAMYLCASSSSGSSYEQYFGPGTRLTVT.

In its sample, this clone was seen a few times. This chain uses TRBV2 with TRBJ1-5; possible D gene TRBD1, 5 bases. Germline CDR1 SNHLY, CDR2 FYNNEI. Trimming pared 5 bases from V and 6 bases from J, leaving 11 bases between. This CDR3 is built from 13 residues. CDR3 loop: CASSSLQGQPQHF. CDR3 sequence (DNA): TGTGCCAGCAGTTCACTTCAGGGTCAGCCCCAGCATTTT.

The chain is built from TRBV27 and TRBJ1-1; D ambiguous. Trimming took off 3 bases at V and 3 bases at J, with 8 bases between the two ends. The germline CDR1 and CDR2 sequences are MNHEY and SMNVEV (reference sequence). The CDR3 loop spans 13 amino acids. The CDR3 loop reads CASSFGLYTEAFF. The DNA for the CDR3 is TGTGCCAGCAGTTTCGGGCTCTACACTGAAGCTTTCTTT.

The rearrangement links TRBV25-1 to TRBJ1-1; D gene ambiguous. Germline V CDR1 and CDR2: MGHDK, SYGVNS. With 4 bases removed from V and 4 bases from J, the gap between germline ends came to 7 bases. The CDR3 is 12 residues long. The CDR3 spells CASSGDITEAFF. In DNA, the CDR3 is TGTGCCAGCAGTGGAGACATCACTGAAGCTTTCTTT.

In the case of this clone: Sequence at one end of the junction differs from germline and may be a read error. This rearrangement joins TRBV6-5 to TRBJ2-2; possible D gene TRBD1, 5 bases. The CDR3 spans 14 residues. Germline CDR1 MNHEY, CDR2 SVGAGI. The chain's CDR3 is CVSSAAGAAGELFF. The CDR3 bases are TGTGTCAGCAGTGCGGCTGGGGCCGCCGGGGAGCTGTTTTTT.

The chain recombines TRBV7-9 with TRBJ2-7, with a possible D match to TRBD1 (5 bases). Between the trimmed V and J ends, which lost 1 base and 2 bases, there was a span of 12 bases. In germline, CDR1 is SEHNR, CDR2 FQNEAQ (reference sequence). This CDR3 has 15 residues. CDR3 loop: CASSLGQGNTYEQYF. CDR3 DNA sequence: TGTGCCAGCAGCTTAGGGCAGGGAAATACCTACGAGCAGTACTTC.

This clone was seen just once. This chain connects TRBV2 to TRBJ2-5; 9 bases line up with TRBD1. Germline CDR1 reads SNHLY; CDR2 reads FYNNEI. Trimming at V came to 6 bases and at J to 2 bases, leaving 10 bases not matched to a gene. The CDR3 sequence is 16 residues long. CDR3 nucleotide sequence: TGTGCCAGCAGCTACATGGACAGGGGAAGGCAAGAGACCCAGTACTTC. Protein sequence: CASSYMDRGRQETQYF.

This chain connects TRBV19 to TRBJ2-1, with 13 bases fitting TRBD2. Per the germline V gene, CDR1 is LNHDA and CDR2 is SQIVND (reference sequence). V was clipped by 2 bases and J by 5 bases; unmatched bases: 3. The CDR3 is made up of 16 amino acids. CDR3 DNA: TGTGCCAGTAGTATAACGGGGACTAGCGGGAACAATGAGCAGTTCTTC. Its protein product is CASSITGTSGNNEQFF.

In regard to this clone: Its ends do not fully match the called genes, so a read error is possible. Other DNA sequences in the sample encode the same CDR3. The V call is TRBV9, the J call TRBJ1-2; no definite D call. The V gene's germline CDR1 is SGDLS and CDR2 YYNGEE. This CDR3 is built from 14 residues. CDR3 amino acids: CASSVAVKNYGYTF. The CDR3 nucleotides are TGTGCCAGCAGCGTAGCGGTGAAAAACTATGGCTACACTTTC.

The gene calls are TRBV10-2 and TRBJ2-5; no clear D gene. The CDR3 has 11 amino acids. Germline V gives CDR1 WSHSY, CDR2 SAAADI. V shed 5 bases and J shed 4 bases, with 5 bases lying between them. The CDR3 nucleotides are TGCGCCAGCAGTCGCGCAGAGACCCAGTACTTC. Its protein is CASSRAETQYF.

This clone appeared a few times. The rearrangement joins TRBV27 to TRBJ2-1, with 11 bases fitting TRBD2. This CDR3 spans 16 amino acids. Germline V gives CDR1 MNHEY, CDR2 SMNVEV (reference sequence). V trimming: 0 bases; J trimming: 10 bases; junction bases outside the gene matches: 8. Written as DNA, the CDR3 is TGTGCCAGCAGTTTATCGCCTAGCGGGAGGACCGGGGAGCAGTTCTTC. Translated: CASSLSPSGRTGEQFF.

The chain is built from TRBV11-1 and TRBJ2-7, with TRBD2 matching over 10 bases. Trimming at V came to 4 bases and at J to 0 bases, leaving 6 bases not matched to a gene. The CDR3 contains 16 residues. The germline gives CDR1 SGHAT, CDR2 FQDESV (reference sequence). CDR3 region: CASSSRTSGISYEQYF. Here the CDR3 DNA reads TGTGCCAGCAGCTCGAGGACTAGCGGAATCTCCTACGAGCAGTACTTC.

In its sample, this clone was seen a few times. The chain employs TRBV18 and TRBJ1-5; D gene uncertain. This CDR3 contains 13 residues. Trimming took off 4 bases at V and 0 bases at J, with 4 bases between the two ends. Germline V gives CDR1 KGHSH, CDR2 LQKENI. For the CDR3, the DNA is TGTGCCAGCTCACTATATAGCAATCAGCCCCAGCATTTT. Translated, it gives CASSLYSNQPQHF.

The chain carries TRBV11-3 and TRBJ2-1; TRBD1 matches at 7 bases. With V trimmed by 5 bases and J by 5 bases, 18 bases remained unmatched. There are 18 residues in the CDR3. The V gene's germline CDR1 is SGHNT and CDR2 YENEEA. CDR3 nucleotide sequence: TGTGCCAGCAGCCCAGGGGGAAGACTCCCTTCTCCCGACAATGAGCAGTTCTTC. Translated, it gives CASSPGGRLPSPDNEQFF.

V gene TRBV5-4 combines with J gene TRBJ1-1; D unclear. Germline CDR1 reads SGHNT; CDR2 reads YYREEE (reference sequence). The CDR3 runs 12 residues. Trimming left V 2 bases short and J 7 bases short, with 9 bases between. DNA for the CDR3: TGTGCCAGCAGCTTCGCGGTCGGTGAAGCTTTCTTT. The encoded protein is CASSFAVGEAFF.

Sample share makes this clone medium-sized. The CDR3 DNA reads TGTGCCAGCAGCGTCAGAGTTGCAACTAATGAAAAACTGTTTTTT. Translating it yields CASSVRVATNEKLFF. The chain is built from TRBV7-2 and TRBJ1-4; no clear D gene. Germline loops: CDR1 SGHTA, CDR2 FQGNSA. Trimming pared 5 bases from V and 0 bases from J, leaving 10 bases between. There are 15 residues in the CDR3.

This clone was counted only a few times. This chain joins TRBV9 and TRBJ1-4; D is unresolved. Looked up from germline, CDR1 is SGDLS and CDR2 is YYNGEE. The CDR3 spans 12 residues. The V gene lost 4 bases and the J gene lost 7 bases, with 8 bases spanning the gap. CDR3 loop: CASSLRGEKLFF. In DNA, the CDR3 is TGTGCCAGCAGCCTTCGTGGTGAAAAACTGTTTTTT.

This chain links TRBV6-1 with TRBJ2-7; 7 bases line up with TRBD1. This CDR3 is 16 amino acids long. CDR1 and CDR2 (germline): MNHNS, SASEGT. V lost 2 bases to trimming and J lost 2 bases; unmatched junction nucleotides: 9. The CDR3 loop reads CASSEIAGTVAYEQYF. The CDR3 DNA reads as TGTGCCAGCAGTGAAATTGCCGGGACAGTCGCCTACGAGCAGTACTTC.

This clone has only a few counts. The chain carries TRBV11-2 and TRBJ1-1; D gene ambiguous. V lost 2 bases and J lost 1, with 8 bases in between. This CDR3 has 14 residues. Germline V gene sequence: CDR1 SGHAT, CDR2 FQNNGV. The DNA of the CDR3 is TGTGCCAGCAGCTTAAATTGGGGGAACACTGAAGCTTTCTTT. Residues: CASSLNWGNTEAFF.

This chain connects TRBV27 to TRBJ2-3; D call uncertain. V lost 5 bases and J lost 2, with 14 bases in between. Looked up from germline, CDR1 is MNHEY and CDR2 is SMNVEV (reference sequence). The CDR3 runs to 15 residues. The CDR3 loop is CASSPLVGPTDTQYF. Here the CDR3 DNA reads TGTGCCAGCAGTCCCCTGGTCGGTCCCACAGATACGCAGTATTTT.

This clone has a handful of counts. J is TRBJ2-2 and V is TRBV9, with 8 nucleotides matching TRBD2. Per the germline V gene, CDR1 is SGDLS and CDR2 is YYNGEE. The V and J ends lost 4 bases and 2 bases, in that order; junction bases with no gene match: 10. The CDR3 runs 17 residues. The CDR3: CASSLRGGTTNTGELFF. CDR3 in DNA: TGTGCCAGCAGCCTTCGGGGGGGGACGACCAACACCGGGGAGCTGTTTTTT.

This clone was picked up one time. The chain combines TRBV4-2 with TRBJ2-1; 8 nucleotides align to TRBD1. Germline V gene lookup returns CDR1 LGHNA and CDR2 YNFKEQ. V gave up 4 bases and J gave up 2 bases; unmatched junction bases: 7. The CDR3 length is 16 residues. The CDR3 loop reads CASSPAGTGAYNEQFF. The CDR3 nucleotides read TGTGCCAGCAGCCCTGCCGGGACAGGAGCCTACAATGAGCAGTTCTTC.

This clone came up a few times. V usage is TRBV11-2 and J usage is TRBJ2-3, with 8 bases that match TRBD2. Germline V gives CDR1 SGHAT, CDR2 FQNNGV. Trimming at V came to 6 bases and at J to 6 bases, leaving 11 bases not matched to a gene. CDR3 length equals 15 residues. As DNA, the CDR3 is TGTGCCAGCAGATGGCGGGAGGCCCGGTGGGATACGCAGTATTTT. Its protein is CASRWREARWDTQYF.

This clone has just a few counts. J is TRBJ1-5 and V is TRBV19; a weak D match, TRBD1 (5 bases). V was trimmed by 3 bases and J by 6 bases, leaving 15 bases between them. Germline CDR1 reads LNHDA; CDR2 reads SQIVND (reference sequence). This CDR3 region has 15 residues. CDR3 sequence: CASSIIRDAGQPQHF. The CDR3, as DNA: TGTGCCAGTAGTATTATCCGGGACGCGGGTCAGCCCCAGCATTTT.

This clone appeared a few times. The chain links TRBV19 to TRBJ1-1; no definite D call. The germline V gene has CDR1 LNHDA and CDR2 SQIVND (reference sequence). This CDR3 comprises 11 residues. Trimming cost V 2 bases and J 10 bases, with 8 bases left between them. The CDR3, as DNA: TGTGCCAGTAGTATATGGGGTTCAGCTTTCTTT. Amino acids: CASSIWGSAFF.

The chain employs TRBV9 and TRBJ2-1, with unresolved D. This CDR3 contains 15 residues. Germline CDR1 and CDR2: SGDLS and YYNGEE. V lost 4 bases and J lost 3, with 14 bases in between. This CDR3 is CASSPRPAHYNEQFF. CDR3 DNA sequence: TGTGCCAGCAGCCCACGCCCAGCACACTACAATGAGCAGTTCTTC.

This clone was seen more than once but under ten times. The CDR3 DNA sequence: TGTGCCAGCAGTTCCCCGGGGAGCGAGCAGTACTTC. Protein sequence: CASSSPGSEQYF. The chain recombines TRBV28 with TRBJ2-7; tentatively, D is TRBD2 (5 bases). This CDR3 region has 12 residues. V lost 4 bases and J lost 6, with 10 bases in between. Germline CDR1 is MDHEN and CDR2 is SYDVKM.